Listed here are 21 T cell receptor beta chains from one sample, sequenced in a study of memory CD4+ T cells and cytomegalovirus serostatus. Single viable CD3+CD4+CD8-CD45RO+ cells were sorted as the memory CD4+ T cells. The repertoire was sequenced with immunoSEQ multiplex PCR; TCRdb's copy has only in-frame clones and lacks some. Of about 58,000 clones in the sample, 82% were seen once. Source material: memory CD4+ T cells from blood. The receptors stem from an adult in good health and CMV-seronegative. Some clones in this sample may be carry-over from other donors' samples.

Here the CDR3 DNA reads TGTGCCAGCAGTGATCCCAGGGATGGCTACACCTTC. It specifies CASSDPRDGYTF. V is TRBV2 and J is TRBJ1-2; D is perhaps TRBD1 (5 bases). Germline V gives CDR1 SNHLY, CDR2 FYNNEI. Trimming stripped 3 bases from V and 6 bases from J, with 8 bases between. The length of the CDR3 is 12 residues.

This clone appeared once. The rearrangement joins TRBV6-1 to TRBJ1-1; the D is unclear. CDR3 length: 14 amino acids. Germline loops: CDR1 MNHNS, CDR2 SASEGT. Trimming cost V 1 base and J 5 bases, with 11 bases left between them. In DNA form, the CDR3 reads TGTGCCAGCAGTGAAGGAGCCGGGAATACTGAAGCTTTCTTT. The encoded protein is CASSEGAGNTEAFF.

J is TRBJ1-1 and V is TRBV4-3; tentatively, D is TRBD1 (5 bases). There are 13 residues in the CDR3. CDR1 and CDR2 (germline): LGHNA, YSLEER. The germline V and J ends were trimmed by 3 bases and 6 bases, with 11 bases remaining between them. The CDR3 nucleotides are TGCGCCAGCAGCCAGCAGGGAAGCGCTGAAGCTTTCTTT. Translation: CASSQQGSAEAFF.

The chain carries TRBV9 and TRBJ2-7; either TRBD1 or TRBD2 may supply D (5 bases each). This CDR3 is 14 amino acids long. V gave up 0 bases and J gave up 6 bases, with 13 bases separating them. Germline assignment: CDR1 SGDLS and CDR2 YYNGEE. CDR3 nucleotide sequence: TGTGCCAGCAGCGTAGTGGGGACCGCAGTCGAGCAGTACTTC. Translated, it gives CASSVVGTAVEQYF.

This rearrangement joins TRBV7-9 to TRBJ2-1; 14 bases match TRBD2. After removal of 4 bases from V and 4 bases from J, the junction contained 3 bases not matched to a gene. The CDR3 covers 16 residues. CDR1 is SEHNR and CDR2 is FQNEAQ in the germline V gene (reference sequence). In DNA, the CDR3 is TGTGCCAGCAGCTCTCGACTAGCGGGAGGGTACAATGAGCAGTTCTTC. It codes for CASSSRLAGGYNEQFF. Variable domain in full (rest from reference TRBV7-9 and TRBJ2-1): DTGVSQNPRHKITKRGQNVTFRCDPISEHNRLYWYRQTLGQGPEFLTYFQNEAQLEKSRLLSDRFSAERPKGSFSTLEIQRTEQGDSAMYLCASSSRLAGGYNEQFFGPGTRLTVL.

The chain links TRBV5-6 to TRBJ2-1; D is perhaps TRBD2 (5 bases). There are 14 residues in the CDR3. The V gene's germline CDR1 is SGHDT and CDR2 YYEEEE. Deletions cut 0 bases from V and 7 bases from J, with 11 bases between. The CDR3 bases are TGTGCCAGCAGCTTGGCCGGGGTTCGGAATGAGCAGTTCTTC. Its translation is CASSLAGVRNEQFF.

V gene TRBV19 combines with J gene TRBJ1-1; tentatively, D is TRBD1 (5 bases). This CDR3 comprises 16 residues. Germline values: CDR1 LNHDA, CDR2 SQIVND (reference sequence). With 7 bases removed from V and 1 base from J, the gap between germline ends came to 19 bases. DNA of the CDR3: TGTGCCAGTAAGGATGGAGGGACGGGGGGGAACACTGAAGCTTTCTTT. Translation: CASKDGGTGGNTEAFF.

Here the CDR3 reads CASSYRDSPSSFF. CDR3 nucleotide sequence: TGTGCCAGCAGCTACCGGGACAGTCCCTCTTCTTTCTTT. The chain couples TRBV7-2 to TRBJ1-1; 7 bases align to TRBD1. The CDR3 is made up of 13 amino acids. Germline values: CDR1 SGHTA, CDR2 FQGNSA. With V trimmed by 4 bases and J by 12 bases, 11 bases remained unmatched.

The rearrangement links TRBV12-5 to TRBJ2-1; possible D gene TRBD1, 6 bases. V was trimmed by 2 bases and J by 8 bases, leaving 13 bases between them. This CDR3 is 14 amino acids long. In germline, CDR1 is LGHNT, CDR2 FRNRAP. This CDR3 reads CASGLFYRDDEQFF. DNA for the CDR3: TGTGCTAGTGGTTTGTTCTACAGGGATGATGAGCAGTTCTTC.

The chain recombines TRBV20-1 with TRBJ2-1; D gene uncertain. The V gene lost 3 bases and the J gene lost 9 bases, with 9 bases spanning the gap. The CDR3 consists of 11 residues. Germline lookup yields CDR1 DFQATT and CDR2 SNEGSKA (reference sequence). In DNA, the CDR3 is TGCAGTGCTAGGGGATATACTGAGCAGTTCTTC. Protein sequence: CSARGYTEQFF.

This chain links TRBV7-3 with TRBJ2-5, with D possibly matching TRBD2 (6 bases). CDR1 and CDR2 from the germline V gene are SGHTA and FQGTGA. CDR3 size: 13 residues. V dropped 4 bases and J dropped 2 bases, with 8 bases sitting between them. The CDR3 bases are TGTGCCAGCAGCTCGGGACTTCAAGAGACCCAGTACTTC. It translates to CASSSGLQETQYF.

This sequence joins TRBV7-2 and TRBJ2-1, with TRBD2 identical over 7 bases. The germline gives CDR1 SGHTA, CDR2 FQGNSA. This CDR3 comprises 17 residues. Trimming at V came to 1 base and at J to 0 bases, leaving 6 bases not matched to a gene. Here the CDR3 reads CASSLVPAGSSYNEQFF. The CDR3 DNA sequence: TGTGCCAGCAGCTTAGTACCAGCGGGGAGCTCCTACAATGAGCAGTTCTTC.

The J gene is TRBJ2-3, the V gene TRBV9; D is uncertain. The CDR3 is made up of 13 amino acids. V lost 3 bases to trimming and J lost 0 bases, with 5 bases between them. Germline V gene lookup returns CDR1 SGDLS and CDR2 YYNGEE. The CDR3 reads CASSALSTDTQYF. As DNA, the CDR3 is TGTGCCAGCAGCGCCCTAAGCACAGATACGCAGTATTTT.

This clone is a singleton in its sample. The gene calls are TRBV7-6 and TRBJ2-1; 7 bases are a match to TRBD2. The V gene's germline CDR1 is SGHVS and CDR2 FNYEAQ. V shed 5 bases and J 7 bases; nucleotides not matched to a gene: 8. The length of the CDR3 is 14 residues. CDR3: CASSPQPGRNEQFF. CDR3 nucleotide sequence: TGTGCCAGCAGCCCGCAGCCCGGGAGGAATGAGCAGTTCTTC.

This chain connects TRBV27 to TRBJ1-2; 10 bases fit TRBD1. Losses at the gene ends were 7 bases for V and 8 bases for J; bases not matched to a gene: 7. Germline V gene sequence: CDR1 MNHEY, CDR2 SMNVEV (reference sequence). The CDR3 covers 13 residues. For the CDR3, the DNA is TGTGCCAGCACCAAGCTGACAGGGGGCGGCTACACCTTC. Translated: CASTKLTGGGYTF.

This sequence joins TRBV30 and TRBJ2-6; D tentatively fits TRBD1 or TRBD2 (5 bases each). CDR1 and CDR2 (germline): GTSNPN, SVGIG (reference sequence). V was shortened by 2 bases and J by 2 bases, with 22 bases between the two germline ends. This CDR3 is 19 amino acids long. The CDR3 here is CAWSRVSGTTVPGANVLTF. The CDR3 DNA reads TGTGCCTGGAGTCGAGTATCGGGGACGACTGTCCCTGGGGCCAACGTCCTGACTTTC.

The rearrangement links TRBV28 to TRBJ2-5; possible D gene TRBD2, 6 bases. Per the germline V gene, CDR1 is MDHEN and CDR2 is SYDVKM. V was pared by 3 bases and J by 6 bases, with 11 bases between. The CDR3 is made up of 13 amino acids. The CDR3 is CASSLLAPQTQYF. CDR3 coding DNA: TGTGCCAGCAGTTTGCTAGCGCCCCAGACCCAGTACTTC.

This rearrangement joins TRBV6-4 to TRBJ1-4; D is unresolved. Germline V lookup: CDR1 MRHNA, CDR2 SNTAGT. The CDR3 loop spans 14 amino acids. Trimming took off 5 bases at V and 3 bases at J, with 10 bases between the two ends. The CDR3 spells CASSQDWANEKLFF. The CDR3 DNA is TGTGCCAGCAGTCAAGACTGGGCTAATGAAAAACTGTTTTTT.

This chain connects TRBV4-3 to TRBJ2-6; the D gene is possibly TRBD2 (5 bases). CDR1 and CDR2 from the germline V gene are LGHNA and YSLEER. Trimming removed 4 bases at V and 3 bases at J, with 19 bases between. The CDR3 covers 18 residues. This chain's CDR3 is CASSPLSGVTYGANVLTF. The CDR3, as DNA: TGCGCCAGCAGCCCCCTTTCCGGGGTGACGTATGGGGCCAACGTCCTGACTTTC.

The chain has TRBV9 and TRBJ1-5; a possible D gene is TRBD1 (5 bases). This CDR3 comprises 14 residues. The germline V and J ends were trimmed by 0 bases and 3 bases, with 7 bases remaining between them. Germline values: CDR1 SGDLS, CDR2 YYNGEE. CDR3 protein: CASSVGGFNQPQHF. The CDR3 bases are TGTGCCAGCAGCGTAGGGGGCTTCAATCAGCCCCAGCATTTT.

Concerning this clone: Other DNA sequences of this sample code for an identical CDR3. The chain joins TRBV28 to TRBJ2-7; 10 bases agree with TRBD1. The CDR3 spans 14 residues. The J segment lost 3 bases and the V segment lost 4 bases, leaving 3 bases of the junction unmatched. Germline V CDR1 and CDR2: MDHEN, SYDVKM. The chain's CDR3 is CASSSGTGVYEQYF. Written as DNA, the CDR3 is TGTGCCAGCAGTTCCGGGACAGGGGTCTACGAGCAGTACTTC.